A selection of T cell receptor beta chains follows, all from one sample in a study of technical replicates of blood from four donors. The protocol was immunoSEQ multiplex PCR, while the TCRdb copy is restricted to in-frame clones and leaves out a portion. This table holds about 70,000 clones, around nine tenths found once. Sequences were obtained from T cells isolated from PBMCs. The source is a human donor in good health. Both conserved end residues are part of each CDR3. D genes are given only for firm matches. The listing skips clone size in some rows; elsewhere it reads once, few, many or a size class.

V gene	D gene	J gene	clone size	CDR3 DNA	CDR3 protein
TRBV2	TRBD1	TRBJ1-1	-	TGTGCCAGCAACTGGGGACAGGCACTCTCGAACACTGAAGCTTTCTTT	CASNWGQALSNTEAFF
TRBV15	TRBD2	TRBJ2-7	-	TGTGCCACCAGGGCGGGGGGCGAGCAGTACTTC	CATRAGGEQYF
TRBV5-4	TRBD2	TRBJ2-1	-	TGTGCCAGCAGCCCAGTGCCGGGACTAGATTCTGAGCAGTTCTTC	CASSPVPGLDSEQFF
TRBV19	-	TRBJ1-4	-	TGTGCCAGTAGTATAGGCGGTTATGAAAAACTGTTTTTT	CASSIGGYEKLFF
TRBV6-5	-	TRBJ2-2	-	TGTGCCAGCAGTTACGACGGGTCTTACACCGGGGAGCTGTTTTTT	CASSYDGSYTGELFF
TRBV5-4	-	TRBJ2-7	-	TGTGCCAGCTCGTGGGACGTCCGGAAAGGGGGCGAGCAGTACTTC	CASSWDVRKGGEQYF
TRBV7-6	-	TRBJ2-1	-	TGTGCCAGCAGCTTCGGTCAGGGAAGGAATGAGCAGTTCTTC	CASSFGQGRNEQFF
TRBV5-4	-	TRBJ1-1	-	TGTGCCAGCAGCTGGAGCGGGCGAGGAGGGTACACTGAAGCTTTCTTT	CASSWSGRGGYTEAFF
TRBV14	-	TRBJ2-7	-	TGTGCCAGCAGCCTAGGGGGACATATCTACGAGCAGTACTTC	CASSLGGHIYEQYF
TRBV4-3	-	TRBJ2-4	-	TGCGCCAGCAGCCGGGGCCTGGGTGACATTCAGTACTTC	CASSRGLGDIQYF
TRBV7-9	-	TRBJ2-3	-	TGTGCCAGCAGCTTAGAGGGAGGCACAGATACGCAGTATTTT	CASSLEGGTDTQYF
TRBV19	TRBD1	TRBJ2-7	-	TGTGCCAGCCAACAGGGGGTAGGATACGAGCAGTACTTC	CASQQGVGYEQYF
TRBV18	-	TRBJ1-1	-	TGTGCCAGCTCGGAGGGAGGGAACACTGAAGCTTTCTTT	CASSEGGNTEAFF
TRBV6-5	-	TRBJ2-7	-	TGTGCCAGCAGCCTCAACAGGGTCCCCTACGAGCAGTACTTC	CASSLNRVPYEQYF
TRBV18	TRBD1	TRBJ2-3	-	TGTGCCAGCTCACCGGGACAGAGGACAGATACGCAGTATTTT	CASSPGQRTDTQYF
TRBV7-9	TRBD1	TRBJ1-3	-	TGTGCCAGCAGCTTAGCCTTTCAGGGGGCAGAAACTGGAAACACCATATATTTT	CASSLAFQGAETGNTIYF
TRBV11-1	-	TRBJ1-5	-	TGTGCCAGCAGCTCTGGGACAACCTGGGGCACCAATCAGCCCCAGCATTTT	CASSSGTTWGTNQPQHF
TRBV6-5	TRBD1	TRBJ1-1	-	TGTGCCAGCAGTTACTCCCGGACAGGACTCGAGGCTTTCTTT	CASSYSRTGLEAFF
TRBV7-3	-	TRBJ2-7	-	TGTGCCAGCAGCCCCACCCCAGGGAACTACGAGCAGTACTTC	CASSPTPGNYEQYF
TRBV6-5	-	TRBJ2-1	-	TGTGCCAGCACCGGTAGCTCCTACAATGAGCAGTTCTTC	CASTGSSYNEQFF
TRBV19	-	TRBJ2-1	-	TGTGCCAGTAGTGGTCTGGACTACAATAACAATGAGCAGTTCTTC	CASSGLDYNNNEQFF
TRBV4-3	-	TRBJ2-3	-	TGCGCCAGCAGCCAAGATTTCGGAGCGAGCACAGATACGCAGTATTTT	CASSQDFGASTDTQYF
TRBV27	-	TRBJ1-3	-	TGTGCCAGCAGTTCTGAGAGCTCTGGAAACACCATATATTTT	CASSSESSGNTIYF
TRBV27	TRBD1	TRBJ2-7	-	TGTGCCAGCAGTTTCCTCGGGACAGACTCCTACGAGCAGTACTTC	CASSFLGTDSYEQYF
TRBV7-8	-	TRBJ2-2	few	TGTGCCAGCAGCGTAGAACGGTACACCGGGGAGCTGTTTTTT	CASSVERYTGELFF